The source of this T cell receptor (beta chain) is a study of shared clonotypes between healthy human individuals. All participating donors were Caucasian adults from Nashville, Tennessee. As concerns this clone: Its antigen is unidentified.

The repertoire was sequenced with immunoSEQ multiplex PCR; TCRdb's copy has only in-frame clones and lacks some. Here the sample spans about 2.4 million clones, 93% being singletons. Study outcomes and limitations: Sorted-subset sequencing was shown by rarefaction to be incomplete despite large depth.

Sequencing was done on a sample of naive CD4+ T cells from PBMCs. As to subset: CD45RA+ positively selected. The receptor's source is a man younger than 35 in good health. Some clones in this sample may be carry-over from other donors' samples.

This CDR3 reads CASSPRSMNTEAFF. In nucleotides, the CDR3 is TGTGCCAGCAGCCCCAGGAGCATGAACACTGAAGCTTTCTTT. The chain has TRBV9 and TRBJ1-1, with D hard to call. Trimming left V 4 bases short and J 0 bases short, with 10 bases between. The CDR3 consists of 14 residues. Per germline, CDR1 SGDLS and CDR2 YYNGEE. The whole variable domain, remainder taken from reference TRBV9 and TRBJ1-1, is DSGVTQTPKHLITATGQRVTLRCSPRSGDLSVYWYQQSLDQGLQFLIQYYNGEERAKGNILERFSAQQFPDLHSELNLSSLELGDSALYFCASSPRSMNTEAFFGQGTRLTVV.